The 32 T cell receptor beta chains listed next were all sequenced from one sample in a study of beta chain features in type 1 diabetes. Regarding the study as a whole: TCRB CDR3s from Type 1 diabetes patients were moderately but significantly shorter in all four CD4+ subsets.

Investigators reverse transcribed all isolated RNA, so they sequenced expressed TCRB transcripts. The assay was immunoSEQ multiplex PCR, and TCRdb's table has in-frame clones only and misses some. The sample has a few hundred thousand clones, 14% seen once. No antigens are known for them. The sequencing input was naive CD4+ T cells from blood. The receptor set was obtained from a man aged 30-40 years with type 1 diabetes.

This chain connects TRBV5-1 to TRBJ2-1, with 11 bases that match TRBD2. Per the germline V gene, CDR1 is SGHRS and CDR2 is YFSETQ. Germline trimming cut 5 bases from V and 7 bases from J; bases unmatched to any gene: 5. This CDR3 region has 14 residues. CDR3 coding DNA: TGCGCCAGCAGAGCGACTAGCGGGATGAATGAGCAGTTCTTC. Its translation is CASRATSGMNEQFF.

This clone came up a few times. The V gene is TRBV5-1, the J gene TRBJ2-1, with TRBD2 as a possible D gene (6 bases). V shed 2 bases and J shed 4 bases, with 13 bases lying between them. The CDR3 is 15 residues long. In germline, CDR1 is SGHRS, CDR2 YFSETQ. In DNA, the CDR3 is TGCGCCAGCAGCTTAATGGGGGACTCTTACAATGAGCAGTTCTTC. Its protein is CASSLMGDSYNEQFF.

This clone was picked up a small number of times. J is TRBJ2-1 and V is TRBV10-3, with 11 bases lining up with TRBD2. Germline loops: CDR1 ENHRY, CDR2 SYGVKD. The CDR3 is 17 amino acids. The V gene end was trimmed by 6 bases and the J gene end by 5 bases; junction bases not matched to a gene: 12. The DNA for the CDR3 is TGTGCCATCAGGCCCGTCATAGCGGGAGGGCCTCACAATGAGCAGTTCTTC. Protein: CAIRPVIAGGPHNEQFF.

The rearrangement joins TRBV18 to TRBJ2-7; 9 bases agree with TRBD1. From germline, CDR1 is KGHSH and CDR2 LQKENI. CDR3 size: 16 residues. V lost 2 bases to trimming and J lost 5 bases; unmatched junction nucleotides: 10. Here the CDR3 reads CASSPRISQGADEQYF. CDR3 coding DNA: TGTGCCAGCTCACCAAGGATCTCACAGGGGGCCGACGAGCAGTACTTC. Full variable domain (remainder filled in from reference TRBV18 and TRBJ2-7): NAGVMQNPRHLVRRRGQEARLRCSPMKGHSHVYWYRQLPEEGLKFMVYLQKENIIDESGMPKERFSAEFPKEGPSILRIQQVVRGDSAAYFCASSPRISQGADEQYFGPGTRLTVT.

The table lists this clone with a few counts. The J gene is TRBJ2-7, the V gene TRBV10-3; TRBD2 matches 10 bases. The V gene's germline CDR1 is ENHRY and CDR2 SYGVKD. V lost 8 bases and J lost 3; bases outside the gene matches: 13. The CDR3 totals 16 residues. The CDR3 is CAISASGSRGSYEQYF. DNA for the CDR3: TGTGCCATCTCCGCTAGCGGGAGCCGGGGGAGCTACGAGCAGTACTTC.

The chain uses TRBV30 and TRBJ1-4, with a tentative D call TRBD1 (6 bases). The CDR3 is 14 residues long. Trimming stripped 7 bases from V and 6 bases from J, with 18 bases between. Per germline, CDR1 GTSNPN and CDR2 SVGIG (reference sequence). CDR3 loop: CASTIQGGDEKLFF. The CDR3 coding sequence is TGTGCCTCGACAATACAGGGAGGGGATGAAAAACTGTTTTTT. Drawing the rest from reference TRBV30 and TRBJ1-4, the complete variable domain is SQTIHQWPATLVQPVGSPLSLECTVEGTSNPNLYWYRQAAGRGLQLLFYSVGIGQISSEVPQNLSASRPQDRQFILSSKKLLLSDSGFYLCASTIQGGDEKLFFGSGTQLSVL.

The chain has TRBV25-1 and TRBJ2-5; possibly TRBD2 for D (5 bases). Per germline, CDR1 MGHDK and CDR2 SYGVNS. The CDR3 totals 15 residues. Trimming left V 1 base short and J 5 bases short, with 14 bases between. For the CDR3, the DNA is TGTGCCAGCAGTGAATCGAGGGCCGGAGCGGAGACCCAGTACTTC. As protein: CASSESRAGAETQYF.

The chain is built from TRBV7-2 and TRBJ2-6, with 8 bases lining up with TRBD1. The V segment lost 0 bases and the J segment 1 base; nucleotides outside the gene matches: 11. The CDR3 is 20 amino acids. The germline CDR1 and CDR2 sequences are SGHTA and FQGNSA. CDR3 amino acids: CASSLAMTGDHWSGANVLTF. Here the CDR3 DNA reads TGTGCCAGCAGCTTAGCAATGACAGGGGACCATTGGTCTGGGGCCAACGTCCTGACTTTC.

The chain is built from TRBV5-1 and TRBJ2-7; D possibly corresponds to TRBD2 (5 bases). Germline V lookup: CDR1 SGHRS, CDR2 YFSETQ. Trimming pared 5 bases from V and 4 bases from J, leaving 16 bases between. This CDR3 region has 14 residues. Here the CDR3 DNA reads TGCGCCAGCAGTCCTAGGCCCCGGGGATACGAGCAGTACTTC. This codes for CASSPRPRGYEQYF.

J is TRBJ1-5 and V is TRBV4-3, with 7 positions matching TRBD1. Germline V gene data show CDR1 as LGHNA and CDR2 as YSLEER. This CDR3 has 13 amino acids. V trimming: 3 bases; J trimming: 4 bases; junction bases outside the gene matches: 0. CDR3 in DNA: TGCGCCAGCAGCCAGGGACAGAATCAGCCCCAGCATTTT. This translates into CASSQGQNQPQHF.

The V and J genes are TRBV4-2 and TRBJ2-5, with D possibly TRBD1 on 5 matching bases. The CDR3 is 16 amino acids. Germline values: CDR1 LGHNA, CDR2 YNFKEQ. V dropped 0 bases and J dropped 2 bases, with 13 bases sitting between them. CDR3 nucleotide sequence: TGTGCCAGCAGCCAAGATCTCCAGGGCCGACAAGAGACCCAGTACTTC. Protein: CASSQDLQGRQETQYF.

The chain has TRBV28 and TRBJ1-1, with 9 bases lining up with TRBD1. This CDR3 has 19 amino acids. V lost 3 bases, J lost 0 bases, and 14 bases stayed unmatched. The germline gives CDR1 MDHEN, CDR2 SYDVKM. The CDR3: CASSFILMGGTGMNTEAFF. CDR3 nucleotides: TGTGCCAGCAGTTTTATTTTAATGGGCGGGACAGGGATGAACACTGAAGCTTTCTTT.

The chain has TRBV11-2 and TRBJ2-1; TRBD1 agrees at 8 bases. The CDR3 has 16 amino acids. With 4 bases clipped from V and 4 bases from J, the junction kept 9 bases outside the gene matches. Germline CDR1 is SGHAT and CDR2 is FQNNGV. The CDR3 sequence: CASSSYRDRPYNEQFF. The CDR3 DNA reads TGTGCCAGCAGCTCATACCGGGACAGGCCGTACAATGAGCAGTTCTTC.

Many counts were recorded for this clone. V and J are TRBV29-1 and TRBJ2-6, with D possibly TRBD2 on 5 matching bases. Germline CDR1 and CDR2: SQVTM and ANQGSEA. The length of the CDR3 is 14 residues. V shed 6 bases and J shed 3 bases, with 12 bases lying between them. The CDR3 DNA sequence: TGCAGCGTGACCCTAGCTGATGGGGCCAACGTCCTGACTTTC. Amino acids: CSVTLADGANVLTF.

This clone has just a few counts. This chain connects TRBV28 to TRBJ2-7; unclear D gene. CDR1 and CDR2 from the germline V gene are MDHEN and SYDVKM. The CDR3 runs to 15 residues. V lost 4 bases to trimming and J lost 1 base, with 14 bases between them. In nucleotides, the CDR3 is TGTGCCAGCAGTTCCTCCGGGTCGGAATCCTACGAGCAGTACTTC. This codes for CASSSSGSESYEQYF.

V gene TRBV19 combines with J gene TRBJ2-7, with D tentatively TRBD1 (5 bases). This CDR3 spans 14 amino acids. The V end was cut by 6 bases, the J end by 2 bases, with 14 bases between. Germline V CDR1 and CDR2: LNHDA, SQIVND (reference sequence). The CDR3 sequence: CASRRKDTAYEQYF. In nucleotides, the CDR3 is TGTGCCAGTAGGCGGAAGGACACCGCCTACGAGCAGTACTTC.

The V and J genes are TRBV7-2 and TRBJ2-2; possible D gene TRBD2, 5 bases. The CDR3 runs 15 residues. CDR1 and CDR2 (germline): SGHTA, FQGNSA. Trimming shortened V by 5 bases and J by 3 bases, and 13 bases separated the two germline ends. The chain's CDR3 is CASSPRIAYTGELFF. The CDR3 DNA reads as TGTGCCAGCAGCCCAAGAATAGCGTACACCGGGGAGCTGTTTTTT.

The CDR3 nucleotides are TGCGCCAGCAGCGAGACTAGCGGGAGGATCACCGGGGAGCTGTTTTTT. The encoded protein is CASSETSGRITGELFF. The gene calls are TRBV5-1 and TRBJ2-2, with 13 bases identical to TRBD2. V gave up 4 bases and J gave up 4 bases; unmatched junction bases: 4. Germline loops: CDR1 SGHRS, CDR2 YFSETQ. The CDR3 has 16 residues.

This sequence joins TRBV27 and TRBJ1-1; D is perhaps TRBD1 (6 bases). V gave up 6 bases and J gave up 10 bases, with 27 bases separating them. CDR3 length equals 16 residues. CDR1 is MNHEY, CDR2 SMNVEV, per germline (reference sequence). The CDR3: CASRTAKTGKVGRAFF. The CDR3 DNA reads TGTGCCAGCAGAACCGCCAAGACAGGAAAGGTTGGTAGAGCTTTCTTT.

This clone was recorded a few times. The chain is built from TRBV15 and TRBJ1-5; D unclear. CDR3 length: 13 amino acids. Looked up from germline, CDR1 is LNHNV and CDR2 is YYDKDF (reference sequence). The ends were cut back, 2 bases at V and 6 bases at J, with 8 bases in the middle. CDR3 in amino acids: CATSRLMSQPQHF. The CDR3 region has the DNA TGTGCCACCAGCAGACTAATGAGTCAGCCCCAGCATTTT. The entire variable domain, with the rest obtained from reference TRBV15 and TRBJ1-5, is as follows: DAMVIQNPRYQVTQFGKPVTLSCSQTLNHNVMYWYQQKSSQAPKLLFHYYDKDFNNEADTPDNFQSRRPNTSFCFLDIRSPGLGDTAMYLCATSRLMSQPQHFGDGTRLSIL.

The table lists this clone with a few counts. The chain joins TRBV7-9 to TRBJ2-2, with 8 bases fitting TRBD2. The CDR3 runs to 14 residues. The J segment lost 3 bases and the V segment lost 8 bases, leaving 5 bases of the junction unmatched. The germline V gene encodes CDR1 SEHNR and CDR2 FQNEAQ (reference sequence). This chain's CDR3 is CASGKREYTGELFF. DNA for the CDR3: TGTGCCAGCGGCAAGCGGGAGTACACCGGGGAGCTGTTTTTT.

The chain has TRBV7-8 and TRBJ2-1, with D perhaps matching TRBD2 (6 bases). Deletions cut 4 bases from V and 6 bases from J, with 10 bases between. CDR3 size: 13 residues. The germline V gene encodes CDR1 SGHVS and CDR2 FQNEAQ. As DNA, the CDR3 is TGTGCCAGCAGCTCCGGGACTTTCAATGAGCAGTTCTTC. Protein product: CASSSGTFNEQFF.

The chain has TRBV21-1 and TRBJ1-1. TRBV21-1 is listed as a pseudogene. This CDR3 has 17 residues. The CDR3 nucleotides are TGTGCCAGCAGCAAAACCTTCTTACGGGGATTGAACACTGAAGCTTTCTTT. Protein sequence: CASSKTFLRGLNTEAFF.

The DNA of the CDR3 is TGTGCCAGCAGTCAGGGGAAGCTCACTGAAGCTTTCTTT. This gives the protein CASSQGKLTEAFF. J is TRBJ1-1 and V is TRBV2, with D possibly matching TRBD1 (6 bases). CDR3 length: 13 residues. With 5 bases removed from V and 4 bases from J, the gap between germline ends came to 11 bases. CDR1 and CDR2 from the germline V gene are SNHLY and FYNNEI. The variable domain in full, completed from reference TRBV2 and TRBJ1-1, reads EPEVTQTPSHQVTQMGQEVILRCVPISNHLYFYWYRQILGQKVEFLVSFYNNEISEKSEIFDDQFSVERPDGSNFTLKIRSTKLEDSAMYFCASSQGKLTEAFFGQGTRLTVV.

This clone has a handful of counts. V gene TRBV2 combines with J gene TRBJ2-7; TRBD2 might be the D (5 bases). This CDR3 is 13 amino acids long. The ends were cut back, 6 bases at V and 0 bases at J, with 9 bases in the middle. The V gene's germline CDR1 is SNHLY and CDR2 FYNNEI. CDR3 sequence (DNA): TGTGCCAGCAGGGGAGACATCTCCTACGAGCAGTACTTC. Translation: CASRGDISYEQYF.

CDR3 coding DNA: TGTGCCAGCTCACCCCAACAGGGAAATAGCAATCAGCCCCAGCATTTT. This encodes CASSPQQGNSNQPQHF. The chain links TRBV18 to TRBJ1-5; a weak D match, TRBD1 (6 bases). This CDR3 has 16 residues. V was trimmed by 3 bases and J by 0 bases, leaving 12 bases between them. Germline V gene data show CDR1 as KGHSH and CDR2 as LQKENI.

This clone has only a few counts. This chain connects TRBV15 to TRBJ1-2; D is unresolved. Trimming left V 4 bases short and J 8 bases short, with 17 bases between. The CDR3 totals 14 residues. Germline-derived CDR1 and CDR2 are LNHNV and YYDKDF (reference sequence). This chain's CDR3 is CATSIDLSSRGYTF. In DNA, the CDR3 is TGTGCCACCAGCATCGACCTTAGCTCACGAGGCTACACCTTC.

This chain links TRBV5-4 with TRBJ1-2, with D unresolved. This CDR3 has 15 amino acids. Germline assignment: CDR1 SGHNT and CDR2 YYREEE (reference sequence). The V gene lost 7 bases and the J gene lost 5 bases, with 21 bases spanning the gap. For the CDR3, the DNA is TGTGCCAGCCGTCTCGAGAGGAGCCCCGAATATGGCTACACCTTC. This translates into CASRLERSPEYGYTF.

CDR3 region: CASTVDSKEQYGYTF. The CDR3 DNA is TGTGCCAGCACGGTGGACAGCAAAGAACAATATGGCTACACCTTC. V is TRBV28 and J is TRBJ1-2; TRBD1 is a possible D gene (6 bases). CDR3 size: 15 residues. V gave up 7 bases and J gave up 5 bases, with 20 bases separating them. The V gene's germline CDR1 is MDHEN and CDR2 SYDVKM.

This clone was counted only a few times. The V gene is TRBV27, the J gene TRBJ1-1; the D is unclear. Germline-derived CDR1 and CDR2 are MNHEY and SMNVEV (reference sequence). This CDR3 spans 13 amino acids. Trimming removed 3 bases from V and 5 bases from J, with 10 bases in between. CDR3 sequence reads: CASSFGIRTEAFF. In DNA, the CDR3 is TGTGCCAGCAGTTTCGGGATTCGGACTGAAGCTTTCTTT.

With respect to this clone: Additional DNA sequences in this sample encode the identical CDR3. This chain links TRBV7-3 with TRBJ2-1; D possibly corresponds to TRBD2 (5 bases). Germline V CDR1 and CDR2: SGHTA, FQGTGA. Between the trimmed V and J ends, which lost 5 bases and 3 bases, there was a span of 14 bases. The CDR3 covers 15 residues. The CDR3 sequence is CASSLSGGGYNEQFF. In DNA form, the CDR3 reads TGTGCCAGCAGCCTAAGCGGAGGAGGCTACAATGAGCAGTTCTTC.

This clone was found a few times. V usage is TRBV6-5 and J usage is TRBJ2-2, with D possibly matching TRBD1 (5 bases). Trimming pared 7 bases from V and 5 bases from J, leaving 17 bases between. The CDR3 extends over 15 amino acids. From germline, CDR1 is MNHEY and CDR2 SVGAGI. The CDR3 coding sequence is TGTGCCAGCACCATGGTAGGGGCTTCAACCGGGGAGCTGTTTTTT. This sequence encodes CASTMVGASTGELFF.